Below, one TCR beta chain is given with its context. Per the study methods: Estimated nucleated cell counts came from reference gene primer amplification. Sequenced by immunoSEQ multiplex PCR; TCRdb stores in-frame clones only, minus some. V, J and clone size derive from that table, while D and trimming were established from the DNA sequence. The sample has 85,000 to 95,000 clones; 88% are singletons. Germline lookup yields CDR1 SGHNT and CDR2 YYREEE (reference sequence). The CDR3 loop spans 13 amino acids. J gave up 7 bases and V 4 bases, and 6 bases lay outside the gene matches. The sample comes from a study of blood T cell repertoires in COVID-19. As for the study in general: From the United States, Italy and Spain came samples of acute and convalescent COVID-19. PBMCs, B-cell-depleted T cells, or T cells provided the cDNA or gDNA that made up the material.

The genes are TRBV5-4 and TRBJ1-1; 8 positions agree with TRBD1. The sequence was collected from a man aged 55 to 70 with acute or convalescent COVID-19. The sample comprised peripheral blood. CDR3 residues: CASSNPGTGEAFF. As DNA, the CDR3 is TGTGCCAGCAGCAATCCTGGGACAGGTGAAGCTTTCTTT.